Presented here are 20 T cell receptor beta chains from one specimen sequenced in a study of cytomegalovirus exposure and HLA in healthy donors. Profiling relied on immunoSEQ multiplex PCR, and the TCRdb table lists in-frame clones only, not all of them. The sample contains more than 120,000 clones, 80% to 90% of which appear only once. The sequencing sample was made of PBMCs. Every receptor here comes from a man between 18 and 35 years old in good health and CMV-seropositive.

The CDR3 coding sequence is TGTGCCAGCAGTTACCCCCCCAGGGCCAAAAACATTCAGTACTTC. Protein product: CASSYPPRAKNIQYF. The rearrangement joins TRBV6-5 to TRBJ2-4, with no clear D. The CDR3 covers 15 residues. Trimming shortened V by 2 bases and J by 1 base, and 9 bases separated the two germline ends. The V gene's germline CDR1 is MNHEY and CDR2 SVGAGI.

V usage is TRBV7-9 and J usage is TRBJ1-5; D perhaps matches TRBD1 (5 bases). The CDR3 is made up of 14 amino acids. Germline V gives CDR1 SEHNR, CDR2 FQNEAQ (reference sequence). Trimming shortened V by 0 bases and J by 5 bases, and 8 bases separated the two germline ends. The CDR3 DNA follows: TGTGCCAGCAGCTTAGCGGGGGGGGATCAGCCCCAGCATTTT. Encoded protein: CASSLAGGDQPQHF.

This clone has a handful of counts. The chain has TRBV6-1 and TRBJ2-2; 10 bases are shared with TRBD1. This CDR3 spans 17 amino acids. Losses at the gene ends were 3 bases for V and 2 bases for J; bases not matched to a gene: 6. Germline V gene lookup returns CDR1 MNHNS and CDR2 SASEGT. In DNA form, the CDR3 reads TGTGCCAGCAGTGAGGACAGGGGGGGAACTAACACCGGGGAGCTGTTTTTT. Protein product: CASSEDRGGTNTGELFF.

In this sample, this clone turned up once. The V and J genes are TRBV9 and TRBJ1-2; D remains ambiguous. The germline V gene has CDR1 SGDLS and CDR2 YYNGEE. The CDR3 contains 15 residues. Between the trimmed V and J ends, which lost 6 bases and 0 bases, there was a span of 15 bases. For the CDR3, the DNA is TGTGCCAGCACCCCTGGAGGATCAGCTAACTATGGCTACACCTTC. Amino acids: CASTPGGSANYGYTF.

This clone was counted once. J is TRBJ1-2 and V is TRBV29-1, with 7 bases fitting TRBD1. This CDR3 region has 12 residues. V gave up 3 bases and J gave up 3 bases; unmatched junction bases: 1. Germline loops: CDR1 SQVTM, CDR2 ANQGSEA. Here the CDR3 DNA reads TGCAGCGTTGACCAGGGGGACTATGGCTACACCTTC. Translated, it gives CSVDQGDYGYTF.

The chain uses TRBV4-2 and TRBJ2-1, with 14 bases lining up with TRBD2. J gave up 9 bases and V 0 bases, and 4 bases lay outside the gene matches. This CDR3 is built from 16 residues. Looked up from germline, CDR1 is LGHNA and CDR2 is YNFKEQ. Here the CDR3 reads CASSQEGTSGRGEQFF. The CDR3 coding sequence is TGTGCCAGCAGCCAAGAAGGGACTAGCGGGAGAGGTGAGCAGTTCTTC.

The chain has TRBV4-2 and TRBJ1-4; 7 bases align to TRBD1. V shed 2 bases, J shed 4 bases, and the junction held 7 bases outside the gene matches. Germline CDR1 is LGHNA and CDR2 is YNFKEQ. This CDR3 contains 16 residues. CDR3 loop: CASSQWQGVINEKLFF. The CDR3, as DNA: TGTGCCAGCAGCCAATGGCAGGGGGTGATTAATGAAAAACTGTTTTTT.

The gene calls are TRBV5-1 and TRBJ2-1; 12 nucleotides line up with TRBD2. In germline, CDR1 is SGHRS, CDR2 YFSETQ. There are 16 residues in the CDR3. The V gene end was trimmed by 0 bases and the J gene end by 8 bases; junction bases not matched to a gene: 6. The CDR3 spells CASSLDLTSGSHEQFF. The DNA for the CDR3 is TGCGCCAGCAGCTTGGACCTGACTAGCGGGAGCCATGAGCAGTTCTTC.

This chain connects TRBV10-3 to TRBJ1-1; maybe TRBD1 (5 bases). Trimming removed 0 bases at V and 6 bases at J, with 8 bases between. There are 13 residues in the CDR3. The germline V gene encodes CDR1 ENHRY and CDR2 SYGVKD. The CDR3: CAISESGVPEAFF. CDR3 bases: TGTGCCATCAGTGAGTCAGGGGTACCTGAAGCTTTCTTT.

The table lists this clone with a count of one. This chain joins TRBV27 and TRBJ1-1, with unresolved D. This CDR3 region has 15 residues. The V gene lost 0 bases and the J gene lost 8 bases, with 16 bases spanning the gap. Germline CDR1 reads MNHEY; CDR2 reads SMNVEV (reference sequence). The CDR3 reads CASSLSRVRGVEAFF. In nucleotides, the CDR3 is TGTGCCAGCAGTTTATCTCGCGTCCGAGGCGTCGAAGCTTTCTTT.

In nucleotides, the CDR3 is TGTGCCTGGAGTAGGGACAGCGGAACCTACGAGCAGTACTTC. It is translated as CAWSRDSGTYEQYF. The V and J genes are TRBV30 and TRBJ2-7; TRBD1 agrees at 7 bases. V lost 2 bases to trimming and J lost 2 bases; unmatched junction nucleotides: 6. The CDR3 is 14 residues long. CDR1 is GTSNPN and CDR2 is SVGIG in the germline V gene (reference sequence).

V and J are TRBV25-1 and TRBJ2-7; D possibly corresponds to TRBD2 (6 bases). CDR1 MGHDK and CDR2 SYGVNS come from the germline V gene. The CDR3 consists of 14 residues. V was pared by 3 bases and J by 2 bases, with 11 bases between. The CDR3 sequence: CASSEEEGAYEQYF. The CDR3 DNA reads TGTGCCAGCAGTGAGGAGGAGGGAGCCTACGAGCAGTACTTC.

The gene calls are TRBV4-1 and TRBJ1-5; D is undetermined. Trimming removed 8 bases from V and 9 bases from J, with 8 bases in between. The germline V gene has CDR1 MGHRA and CDR2 YSYEKL. The CDR3 is 10 residues long. The CDR3 DNA sequence: TGCGCCAGCCAAACCGGGCCCCAGCATTTT. Protein sequence: CASQTGPQHF.

V gene TRBV6-1 combines with J gene TRBJ2-3; TRBD1 matches 7 bases. This CDR3 is 15 amino acids long. Germline CDR1 MNHNS, CDR2 SASEGT. Trimming cost V 1 base and J 3 bases; bases outside gene matches: 4. The CDR3 region is CASSEGWGQTDTQYF. The CDR3 DNA reads as TGTGCCAGCAGTGAAGGGTGGGGACAGACAGATACGCAGTATTTT.

The V and J genes are TRBV6-5 and TRBJ1-1; 7 bases are a match to TRBD1. The CDR3 totals 13 residues. V lost 2 bases, J lost 3 bases, and 0 bases stayed unmatched. The V gene's germline CDR1 is MNHEY and CDR2 SVGAGI. CDR3 protein: CASSYQGDTEAFF. The CDR3 DNA is TGTGCCAGCAGTTACCAGGGGGACACTGAAGCTTTCTTT.

The genes are TRBV19 and TRBJ2-7, with D perhaps matching TRBD2 (5 bases). Germline assignment: CDR1 LNHDA and CDR2 SQIVND (reference sequence). The CDR3 consists of 15 residues. The V and J ends lost 5 bases and 2 bases respectively, with 16 bases between them. DNA for the CDR3: TGTGCCAGTAGTCCGGACTTCCTAAAGCCCTACGAGCAGTACTTC. Amino acid sequence: CASSPDFLKPYEQYF.

This clone was recorded a few times. The chain employs TRBV27 and TRBJ1-2; perhaps TRBD1 as D (5 bases). Trimming took off 2 bases at V and 8 bases at J, with 12 bases between the two ends. Per the germline V gene, CDR1 is MNHEY and CDR2 is SMNVEV (reference sequence). The CDR3 is 13 residues long. CDR3 in DNA: TGTGCCAGCAGTTTAGGCAGGGCTAAGGGCTACACCTTC. This translates into CASSLGRAKGYTF.

V and J are TRBV5-1 and TRBJ2-3; 8 nucleotides agree with TRBD2. The V and J ends lost 4 bases and 2 bases, in that order; junction bases with no gene match: 9. The CDR3 sequence is 16 residues long. From germline, CDR1 is SGHRS and CDR2 YFSETQ. The CDR3: CASSNSVAGLTDTQYF. The CDR3 DNA reads as TGCGCCAGCAGCAATTCCGTAGCGGGACTCACAGATACGCAGTATTTT.

This rearrangement joins TRBV11-1 to TRBJ2-2; 7 bases line up with TRBD2. There are 16 residues in the CDR3. Germline trimming cut 5 bases from V and 4 bases from J; bases unmatched to any gene: 10. Germline V gene data show CDR1 as SGHAT and CDR2 as FQDESV (reference sequence). The CDR3 loop reads CASSPIGREGTGELFF. CDR3 DNA: TGTGCCAGCAGCCCTATAGGCAGGGAGGGCACCGGGGAGCTGTTTTTT.

The chain is built from TRBV5-1 and TRBJ1-5; D is unresolved. Germline V lookup: CDR1 SGHRS, CDR2 YFSETQ. The CDR3 is 16 residues long. Trimming stripped 4 bases from V and 0 bases from J, with 14 bases between. The CDR3 here is CASSPGEDNSNQPQHF. CDR3 in DNA: TGCGCCAGCAGCCCTGGGGAGGATAATAGCAATCAGCCCCAGCATTTT.